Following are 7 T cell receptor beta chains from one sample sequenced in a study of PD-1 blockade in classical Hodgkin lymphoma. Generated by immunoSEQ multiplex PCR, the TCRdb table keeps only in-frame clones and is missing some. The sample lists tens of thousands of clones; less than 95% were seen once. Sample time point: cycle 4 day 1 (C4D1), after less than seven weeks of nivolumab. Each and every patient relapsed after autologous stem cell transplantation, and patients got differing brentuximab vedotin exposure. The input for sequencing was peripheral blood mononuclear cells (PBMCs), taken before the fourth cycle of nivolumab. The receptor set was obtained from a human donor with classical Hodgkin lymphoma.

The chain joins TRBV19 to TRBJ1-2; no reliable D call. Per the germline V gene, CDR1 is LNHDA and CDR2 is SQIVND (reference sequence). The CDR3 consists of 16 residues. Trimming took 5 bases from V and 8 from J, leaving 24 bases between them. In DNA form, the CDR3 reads TGTGCCAGTAGTTTGGGCTTCGCCCTGAATTTTGGGGGCTACACCTTC. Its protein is CASSLGFALNFGGYTF.

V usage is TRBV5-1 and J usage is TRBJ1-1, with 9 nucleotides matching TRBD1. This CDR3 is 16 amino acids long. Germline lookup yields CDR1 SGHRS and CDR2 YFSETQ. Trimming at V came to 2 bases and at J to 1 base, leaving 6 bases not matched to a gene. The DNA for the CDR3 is TGCGCCAGCAGCTTAGGACAGGGGTTAAAGAACACTGAAGCTTTCTTT. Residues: CASSLGQGLKNTEAFF.

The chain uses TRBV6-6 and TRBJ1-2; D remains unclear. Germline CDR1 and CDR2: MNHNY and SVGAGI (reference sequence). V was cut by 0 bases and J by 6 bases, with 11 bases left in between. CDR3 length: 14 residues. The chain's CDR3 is CASSYSDGFHGYTF. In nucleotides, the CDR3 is TGTGCCAGCAGTTACTCGGACGGGTTTCATGGCTACACCTTC.

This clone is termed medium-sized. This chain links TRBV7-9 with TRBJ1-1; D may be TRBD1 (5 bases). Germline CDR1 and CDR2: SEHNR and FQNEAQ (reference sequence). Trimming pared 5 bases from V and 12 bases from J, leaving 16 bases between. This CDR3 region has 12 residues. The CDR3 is CASSTRQKRTFF. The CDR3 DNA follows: TGTGCCAGCAGCACCCGACAGAAGAGGACTTTCTTT.

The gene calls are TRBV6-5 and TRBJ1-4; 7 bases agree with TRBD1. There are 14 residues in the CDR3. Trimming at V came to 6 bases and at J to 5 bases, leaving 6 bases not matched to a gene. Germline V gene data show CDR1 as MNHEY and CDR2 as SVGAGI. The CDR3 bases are TGTGCCAGCAGAACCGACAGGGAAAATGAAAAACTGTTTTTT. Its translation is CASRTDRENEKLFF.

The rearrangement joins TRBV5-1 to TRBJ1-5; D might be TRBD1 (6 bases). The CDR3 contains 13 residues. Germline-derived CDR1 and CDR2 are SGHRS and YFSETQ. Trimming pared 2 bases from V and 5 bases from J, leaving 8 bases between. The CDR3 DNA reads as TGCGCCAGCAGCTTCAGGGGAGATCAGCCCCAGCATTTT. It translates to CASSFRGDQPQHF.

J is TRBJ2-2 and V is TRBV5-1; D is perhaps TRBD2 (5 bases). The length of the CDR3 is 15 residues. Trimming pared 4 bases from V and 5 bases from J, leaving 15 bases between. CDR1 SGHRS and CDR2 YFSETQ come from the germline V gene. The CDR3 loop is CASSGGLPETGELFF. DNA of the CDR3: TGCGCCAGCAGCGGAGGCCTCCCGGAGACCGGGGAGCTGTTTTTT.